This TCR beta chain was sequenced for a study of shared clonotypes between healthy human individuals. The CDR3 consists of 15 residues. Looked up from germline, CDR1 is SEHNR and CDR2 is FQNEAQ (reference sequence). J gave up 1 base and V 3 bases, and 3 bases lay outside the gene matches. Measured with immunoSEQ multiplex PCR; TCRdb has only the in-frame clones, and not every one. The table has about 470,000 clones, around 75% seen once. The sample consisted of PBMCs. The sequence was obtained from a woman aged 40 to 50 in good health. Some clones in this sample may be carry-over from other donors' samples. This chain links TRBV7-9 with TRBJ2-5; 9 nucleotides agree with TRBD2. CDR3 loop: CASSLGGRAQETQYF. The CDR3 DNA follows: TGTGCCAGCAGCTTGGGCGGGAGGGCCCAAGAGACCCAGTACTTC.